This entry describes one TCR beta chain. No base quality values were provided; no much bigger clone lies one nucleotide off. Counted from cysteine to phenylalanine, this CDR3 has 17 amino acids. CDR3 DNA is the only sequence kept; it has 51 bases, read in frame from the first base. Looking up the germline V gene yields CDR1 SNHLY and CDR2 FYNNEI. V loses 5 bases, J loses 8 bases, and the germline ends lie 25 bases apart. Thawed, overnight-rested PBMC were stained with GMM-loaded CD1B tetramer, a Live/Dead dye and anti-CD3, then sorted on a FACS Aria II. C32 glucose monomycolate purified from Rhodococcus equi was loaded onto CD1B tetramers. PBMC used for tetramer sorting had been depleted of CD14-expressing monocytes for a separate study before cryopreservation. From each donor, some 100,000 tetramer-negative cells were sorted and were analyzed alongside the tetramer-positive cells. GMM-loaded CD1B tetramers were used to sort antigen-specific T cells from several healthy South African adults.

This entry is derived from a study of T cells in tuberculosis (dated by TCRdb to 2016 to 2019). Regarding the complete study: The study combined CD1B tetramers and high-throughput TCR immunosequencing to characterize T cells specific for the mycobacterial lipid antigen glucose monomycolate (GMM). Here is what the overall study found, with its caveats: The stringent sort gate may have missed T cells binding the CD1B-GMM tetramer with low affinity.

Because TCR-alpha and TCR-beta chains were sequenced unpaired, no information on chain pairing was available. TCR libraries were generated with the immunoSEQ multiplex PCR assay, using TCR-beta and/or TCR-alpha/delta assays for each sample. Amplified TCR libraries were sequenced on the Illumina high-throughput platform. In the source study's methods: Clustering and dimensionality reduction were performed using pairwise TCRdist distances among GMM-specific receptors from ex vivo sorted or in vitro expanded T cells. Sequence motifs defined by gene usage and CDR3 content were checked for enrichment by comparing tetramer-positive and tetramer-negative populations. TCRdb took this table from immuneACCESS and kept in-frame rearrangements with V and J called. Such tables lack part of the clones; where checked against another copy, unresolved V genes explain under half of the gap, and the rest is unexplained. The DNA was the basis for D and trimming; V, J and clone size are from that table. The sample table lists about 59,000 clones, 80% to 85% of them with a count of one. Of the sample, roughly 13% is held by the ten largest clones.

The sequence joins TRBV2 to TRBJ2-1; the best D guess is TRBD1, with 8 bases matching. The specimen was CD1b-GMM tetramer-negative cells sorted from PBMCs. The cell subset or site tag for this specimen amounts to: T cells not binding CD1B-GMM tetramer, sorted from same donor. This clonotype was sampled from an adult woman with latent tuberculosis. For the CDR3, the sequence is CASSSILGWTGRDEQFF. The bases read TGTGCCAGCAGTTCCATTCTCGGGTGGACAGGGAGGGATGAGCAGTTCTTC.